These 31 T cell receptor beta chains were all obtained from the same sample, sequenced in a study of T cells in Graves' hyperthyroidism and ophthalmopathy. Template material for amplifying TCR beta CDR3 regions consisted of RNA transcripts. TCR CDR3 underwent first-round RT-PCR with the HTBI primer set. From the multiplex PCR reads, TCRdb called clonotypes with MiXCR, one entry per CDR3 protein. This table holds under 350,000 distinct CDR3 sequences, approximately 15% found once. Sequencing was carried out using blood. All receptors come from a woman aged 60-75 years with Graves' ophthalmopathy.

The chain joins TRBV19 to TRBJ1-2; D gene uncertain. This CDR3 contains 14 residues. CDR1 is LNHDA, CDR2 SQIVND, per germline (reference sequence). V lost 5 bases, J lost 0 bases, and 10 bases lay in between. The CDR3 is CASSFDPTNYGYTF. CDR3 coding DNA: TGTGCCAGTAGTTTCGACCCCACTAACTATGGCTACACCTTC.

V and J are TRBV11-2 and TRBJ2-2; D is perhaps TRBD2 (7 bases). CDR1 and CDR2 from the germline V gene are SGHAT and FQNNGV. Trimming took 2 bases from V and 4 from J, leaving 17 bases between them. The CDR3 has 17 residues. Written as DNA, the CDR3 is TGTGCCAGCAGCTTACTCCGGGGGGCCACCCGCACCGGGGAGCTGTTTTTT. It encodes CASSLLRGATRTGELFF.

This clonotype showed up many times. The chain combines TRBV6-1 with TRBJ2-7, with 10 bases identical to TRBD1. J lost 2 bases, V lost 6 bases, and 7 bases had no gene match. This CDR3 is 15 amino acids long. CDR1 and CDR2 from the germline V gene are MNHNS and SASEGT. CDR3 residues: CASRKRDRGTYEQYF. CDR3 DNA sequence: TGTGCCAGCAGGAAAAGGGACAGGGGAACCTACGAGCAGTACTTC.

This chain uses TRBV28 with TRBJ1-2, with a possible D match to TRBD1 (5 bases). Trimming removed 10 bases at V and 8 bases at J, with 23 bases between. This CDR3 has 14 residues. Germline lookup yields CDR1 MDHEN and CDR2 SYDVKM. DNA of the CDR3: TGTGCCACCTCTAACGCCGGGACCGGGAGAGGCTACACCTTC. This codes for CATSNAGTGRGYTF.

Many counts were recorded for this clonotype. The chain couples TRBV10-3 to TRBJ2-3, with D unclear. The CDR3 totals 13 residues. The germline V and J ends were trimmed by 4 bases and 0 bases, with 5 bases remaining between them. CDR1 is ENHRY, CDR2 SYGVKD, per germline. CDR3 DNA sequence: TGTGCCATCAGTGCACCCAGCACAGATACGCAGTATTTT. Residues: CAISAPSTDTQYF.

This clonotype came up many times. The chain's CDR3 is CASSEKAPRGNEQFF. The CDR3 DNA is TGTGCCAGCAGTGAAAAGGCCCCCCGGGGCAATGAGCAGTTCTTC. The chain links TRBV2 to TRBJ2-1; tentative D call: TRBD2 (5 bases). The CDR3 spans 15 residues. V lost 2 bases to trimming and J lost 6 bases, with 14 bases between them. The germline CDR1 and CDR2 sequences are SNHLY and FYNNEI.

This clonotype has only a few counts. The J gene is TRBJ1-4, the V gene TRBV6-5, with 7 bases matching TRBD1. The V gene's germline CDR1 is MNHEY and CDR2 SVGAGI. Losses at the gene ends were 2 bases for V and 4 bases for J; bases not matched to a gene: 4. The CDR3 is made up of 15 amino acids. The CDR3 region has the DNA TGTGCCAGCAGTTACATGGGACAGAGTAATGAAAAACTGTTTTTT. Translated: CASSYMGQSNEKLFF.

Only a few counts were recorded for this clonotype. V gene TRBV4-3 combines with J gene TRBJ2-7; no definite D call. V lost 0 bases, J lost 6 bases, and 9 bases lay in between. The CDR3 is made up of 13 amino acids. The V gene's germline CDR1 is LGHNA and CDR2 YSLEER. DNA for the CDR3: TGCGCCAGCAGCCAAGATCTGGGCATCGAGCAGTACTTC. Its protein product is CASSQDLGIEQYF.

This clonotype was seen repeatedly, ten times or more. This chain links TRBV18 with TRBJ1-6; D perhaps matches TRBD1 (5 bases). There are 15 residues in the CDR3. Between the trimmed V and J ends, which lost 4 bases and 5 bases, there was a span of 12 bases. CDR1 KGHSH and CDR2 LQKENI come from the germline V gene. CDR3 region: CASSLSAGNNSPLHF. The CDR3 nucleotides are TGTGCCAGCTCACTGAGCGCAGGGAATAATTCACCCCTCCACTTT.

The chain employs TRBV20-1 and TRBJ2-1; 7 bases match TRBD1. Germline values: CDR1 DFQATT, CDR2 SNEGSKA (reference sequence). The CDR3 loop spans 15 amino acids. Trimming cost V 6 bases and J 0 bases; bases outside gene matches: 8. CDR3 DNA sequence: TGCAGTGCCTCGAACAGGGGAAGCTCCTACAATGAGCAGTTCTTC. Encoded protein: CSASNRGSSYNEQFF.

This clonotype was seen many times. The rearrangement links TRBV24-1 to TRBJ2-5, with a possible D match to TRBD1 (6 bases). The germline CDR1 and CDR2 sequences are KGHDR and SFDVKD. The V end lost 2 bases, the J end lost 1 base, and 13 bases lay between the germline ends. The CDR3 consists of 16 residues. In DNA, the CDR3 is TGTGCCACCAGTGATTGGGGGAAAGGGGGCCAAGAGACCCAGTACTTC. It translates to CATSDWGKGGQETQYF.

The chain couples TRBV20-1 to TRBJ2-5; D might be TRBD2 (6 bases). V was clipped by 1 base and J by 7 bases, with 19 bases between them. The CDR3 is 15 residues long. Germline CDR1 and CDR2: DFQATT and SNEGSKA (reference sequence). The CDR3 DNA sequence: TGCAGTGCTAGAGGGCGGGGCTCCGGTGGCTCGACCCAGTACTTC. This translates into CSARGRGSGGSTQYF.

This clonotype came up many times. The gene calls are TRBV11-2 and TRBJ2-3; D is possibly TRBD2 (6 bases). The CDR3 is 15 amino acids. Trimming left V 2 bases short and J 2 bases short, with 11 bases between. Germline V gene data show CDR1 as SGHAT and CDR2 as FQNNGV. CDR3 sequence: CASSLMGGNTDTQYF. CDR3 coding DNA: TGTGCCAGCAGCTTAATGGGGGGAAACACAGATACGCAGTATTTT.

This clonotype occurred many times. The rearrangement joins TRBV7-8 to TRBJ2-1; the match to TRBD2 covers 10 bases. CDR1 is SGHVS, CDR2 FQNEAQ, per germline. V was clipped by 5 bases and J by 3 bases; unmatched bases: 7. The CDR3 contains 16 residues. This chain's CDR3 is CASSPLAGEGYNEQFF. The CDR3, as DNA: TGTGCCAGCAGCCCCCTAGCGGGAGAGGGCTACAATGAGCAGTTCTTC.

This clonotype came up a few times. Here the CDR3 DNA reads TGTGCCACTAGGGAGGTAGAGAATTCACCCCTCCACTTT. It codes for CATREVENSPLHF. The rearrangement joins TRBV28 to TRBJ1-6, with D unresolved. Trimming removed 10 bases from V and 7 bases from J, with 14 bases in between. There are 13 residues in the CDR3. In germline, CDR1 is MDHEN, CDR2 SYDVKM. The entire variable domain, with the rest obtained from reference TRBV28 and TRBJ1-6, is as follows: DVKVTQSSRYLVKRTGEKVFLECVQDMDHENMFWYRQDPGLGLRLIYFSYDVKMKEKGDIPEGYSVSREKKERFSLILESASTNQTSMYLCATREVENSPLHFGNGTRLTVT.

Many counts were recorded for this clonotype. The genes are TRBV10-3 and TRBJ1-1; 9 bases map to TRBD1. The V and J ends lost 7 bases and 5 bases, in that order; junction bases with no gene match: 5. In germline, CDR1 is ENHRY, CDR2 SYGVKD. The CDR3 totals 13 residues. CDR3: CAIKGQGETEAFF. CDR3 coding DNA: TGTGCCATCAAGGGACAGGGAGAGACTGAAGCTTTCTTT.

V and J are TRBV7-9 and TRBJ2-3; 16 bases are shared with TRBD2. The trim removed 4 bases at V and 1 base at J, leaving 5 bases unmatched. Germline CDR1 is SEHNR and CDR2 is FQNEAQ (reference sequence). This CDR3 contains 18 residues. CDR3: CASSSGLAGGLGTDTQYF. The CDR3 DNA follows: TGTGCCAGCAGCTCGGGACTAGCGGGAGGGCTGGGCACAGATACGCAGTATTTT.

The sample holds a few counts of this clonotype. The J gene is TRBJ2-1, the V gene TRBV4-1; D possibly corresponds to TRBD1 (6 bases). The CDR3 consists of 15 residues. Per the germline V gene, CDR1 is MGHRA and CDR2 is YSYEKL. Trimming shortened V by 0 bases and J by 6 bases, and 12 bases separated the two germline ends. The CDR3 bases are TGCGCCAGCAGCCAAGATCCGGGACACTCCAATGAGCAGTTCTTC. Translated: CASSQDPGHSNEQFF.

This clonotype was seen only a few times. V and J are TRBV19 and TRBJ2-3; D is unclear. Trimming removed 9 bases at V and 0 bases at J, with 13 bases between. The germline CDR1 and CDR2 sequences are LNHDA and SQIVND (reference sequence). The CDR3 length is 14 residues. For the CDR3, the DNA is TGTGCCAGCTCCTCAAGACGGAGCACAGATACGCAGTATTTT. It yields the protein CASSSRRSTDTQYF.

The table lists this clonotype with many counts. The CDR3 DNA reads TGTGCCAGCAGTTATTCAGGGGGCGCGGGCTACAATGAGCAGTTCTTC. It translates to CASSYSGGAGYNEQFF. This rearrangement joins TRBV28 to TRBJ2-1, with 8 nucleotides matching TRBD1. Germline assignment: CDR1 MDHEN and CDR2 SYDVKM. V lost 4 bases, J lost 3 bases, and 8 bases stayed unmatched. The CDR3 spans 16 residues.

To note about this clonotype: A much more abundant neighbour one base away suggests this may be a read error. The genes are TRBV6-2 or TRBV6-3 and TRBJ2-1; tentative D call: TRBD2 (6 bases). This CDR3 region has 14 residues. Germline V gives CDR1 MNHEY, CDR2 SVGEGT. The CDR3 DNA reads TGTGCCGGCAGTTACCGACGGGACTCAGCTGAGCAGTTCTTC. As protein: CAGSYRRDSAEQFF.

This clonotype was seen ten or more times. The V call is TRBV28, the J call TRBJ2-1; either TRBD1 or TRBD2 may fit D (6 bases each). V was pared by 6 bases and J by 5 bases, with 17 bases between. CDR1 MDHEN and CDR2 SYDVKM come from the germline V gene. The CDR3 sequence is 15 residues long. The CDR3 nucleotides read TGTGCCAGCAGCCCTCTCGGGGGCAGGAACAATGAGCAGTTCTTC. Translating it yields CASSPLGGRNNEQFF.

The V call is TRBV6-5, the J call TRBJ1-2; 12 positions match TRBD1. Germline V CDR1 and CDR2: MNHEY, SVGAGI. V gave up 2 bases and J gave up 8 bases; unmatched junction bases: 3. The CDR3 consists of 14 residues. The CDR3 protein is CASSYPGTGGGYTF. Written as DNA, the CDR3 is TGTGCCAGCAGTTACCCCGGGACAGGGGGCGGCTACACCTTC.

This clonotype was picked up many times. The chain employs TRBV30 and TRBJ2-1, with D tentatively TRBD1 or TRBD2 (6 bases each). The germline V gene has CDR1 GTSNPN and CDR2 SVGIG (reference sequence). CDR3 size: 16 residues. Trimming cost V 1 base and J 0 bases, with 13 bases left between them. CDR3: CAWSGIGGSSYNEQFF. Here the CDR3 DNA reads TGTGCCTGGAGTGGTATAGGGGGGAGCTCCTACAATGAGCAGTTCTTC.

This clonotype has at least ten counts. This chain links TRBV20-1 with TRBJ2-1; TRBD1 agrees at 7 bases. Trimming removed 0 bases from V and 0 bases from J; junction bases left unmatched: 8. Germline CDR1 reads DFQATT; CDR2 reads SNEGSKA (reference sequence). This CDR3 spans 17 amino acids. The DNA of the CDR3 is TGCAGTGCTAGAGACGACAGGGCTAATAGCTCCTACAATGAGCAGTTCTTC. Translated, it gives CSARDDRANSSYNEQFF.

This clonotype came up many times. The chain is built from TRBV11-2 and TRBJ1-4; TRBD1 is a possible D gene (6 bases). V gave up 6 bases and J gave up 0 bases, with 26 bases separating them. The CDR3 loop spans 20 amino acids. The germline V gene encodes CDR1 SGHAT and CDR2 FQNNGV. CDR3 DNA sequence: TGTGCCAGCAGTCGAGAGGGCCGGGGGCGCGTCCGGGCAACTAATGAAAAACTGTTTTTT. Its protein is CASSREGRGRVRATNEKLFF.

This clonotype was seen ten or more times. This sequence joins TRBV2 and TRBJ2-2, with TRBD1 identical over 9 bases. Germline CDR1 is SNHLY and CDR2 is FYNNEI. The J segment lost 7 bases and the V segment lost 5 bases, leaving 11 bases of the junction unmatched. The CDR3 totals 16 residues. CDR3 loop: CASSTDRGESGGELFF. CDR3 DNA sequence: TGTGCCAGCAGTACGGACAGGGGAGAGTCCGGCGGGGAGCTGTTTTTT.

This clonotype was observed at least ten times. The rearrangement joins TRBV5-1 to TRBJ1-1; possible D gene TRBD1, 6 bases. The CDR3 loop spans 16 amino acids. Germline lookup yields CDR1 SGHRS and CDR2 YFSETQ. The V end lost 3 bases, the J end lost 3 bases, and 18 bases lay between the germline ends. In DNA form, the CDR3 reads TGCGCCAGCAGCTGGGGGGCGGGGGGCGAATACACTGAAGCTTTCTTT. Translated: CASSWGAGGEYTEAFF.

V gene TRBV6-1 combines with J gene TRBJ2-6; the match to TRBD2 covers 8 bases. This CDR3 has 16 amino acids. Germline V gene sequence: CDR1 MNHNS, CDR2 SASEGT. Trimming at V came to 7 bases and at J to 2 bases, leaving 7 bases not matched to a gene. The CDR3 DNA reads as TGTGCCAGCAATAGAGCGGGAGTCCCTGGGGCCAACGTCCTGACTTTC. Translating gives CASNRAGVPGANVLTF.

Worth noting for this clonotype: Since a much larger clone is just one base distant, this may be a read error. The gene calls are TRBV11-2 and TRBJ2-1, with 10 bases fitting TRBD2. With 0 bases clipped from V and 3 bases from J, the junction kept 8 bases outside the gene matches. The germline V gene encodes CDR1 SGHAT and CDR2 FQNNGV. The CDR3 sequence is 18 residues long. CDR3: CASSLEPSGRPNYNEQFF. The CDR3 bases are TGTGCCAGCAGCTTAGAGCCTAGCGGGAGACCGAACTACAATGAGCAGTTCTTC.

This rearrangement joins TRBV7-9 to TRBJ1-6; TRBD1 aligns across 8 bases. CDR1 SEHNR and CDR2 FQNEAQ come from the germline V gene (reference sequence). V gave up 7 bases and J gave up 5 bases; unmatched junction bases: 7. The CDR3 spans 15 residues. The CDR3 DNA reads TGTGCCAGCACCCGGACAGGGAACCATAATTCACCCCTCCACTTT. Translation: CASTRTGNHNSPLHF. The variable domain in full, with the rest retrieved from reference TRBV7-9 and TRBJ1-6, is DTGVSQNPRHKITKRGQNVTFRCDPISEHNRLYWYRQTLGQGPEFLTYFQNEAQLEKSRLLSDRFSAERPKGSFSTLEIQRTEQGDSAMYLCASTRTGNHNSPLHFGNGTRLTVT.